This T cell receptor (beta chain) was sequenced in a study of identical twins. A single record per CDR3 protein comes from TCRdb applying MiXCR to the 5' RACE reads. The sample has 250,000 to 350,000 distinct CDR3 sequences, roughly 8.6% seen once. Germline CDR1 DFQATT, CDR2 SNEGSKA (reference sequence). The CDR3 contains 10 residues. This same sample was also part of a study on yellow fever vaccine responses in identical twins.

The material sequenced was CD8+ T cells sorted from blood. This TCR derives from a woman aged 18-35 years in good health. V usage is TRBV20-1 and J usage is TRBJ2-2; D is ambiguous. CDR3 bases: TGCGGCAGACTTGTCGGGGAGCTGTTTTTT. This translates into CGRLVGELFF.